One and the same sample provided the 18 T cell receptor beta chains below, sequenced in a study of blood T cells in healthy people across ages. It was with a sample-barcoded 5' primer and a J-beta primer mix that a second PCR of roughly 7 to 11 cycles was run. Via MiXCR, TCRdb re-called the 5' RACE reads, giving one row per CDR3 protein. Among 1.5 million to 2 million distinct CDR3 sequences listed, roughly 43% were seen once. The specimen was blood. The receptors were gathered from a human donor in good health.

The chain joins TRBV12-3 or TRBV12-4 to TRBJ1-1, with D maybe TRBD1 (6 bases). CDR3 length equals 15 residues. Trimming shortened V by 6 bases and J by 5 bases, and 19 bases separated the two germline ends. The CDR3 DNA reads as TGTGCCAGCAGCCACTTGAACAGGGTGGTTACTGAAGCTTTCTTT. Its translation: CASSHLNRVVTEAFF.

This clonotype turned up a few times. The rearrangement joins TRBV5-1 to TRBJ2-7; 8 bases fit TRBD1. CDR1 SGHRS and CDR2 YFSETQ come from the germline V gene. The CDR3 is 15 residues long. J gave up 0 bases and V 4 bases, and 6 bases lay outside the gene matches. This chain's CDR3 is CASSGTGFSSYEQYF. The CDR3 DNA is TGCGCCAGCAGCGGGACAGGATTTAGCTCCTACGAGCAGTACTTC. Full variable domain (rest looked up from reference TRBV5-1 and TRBJ2-7): KAGVTQTPRYLIKTRGQQVTLSCSPISGHRSVSWYQQTPGQGLQFLFEYFSETQRNKGNFPGRFSGRQFSNSRSEMNVSTLELGDSALYLCASSGTGFSSYEQYFGPGTRLTVT.

V usage is TRBV29-1 and J usage is TRBJ2-3; maybe TRBD2 (5 bases). Germline-derived CDR1 and CDR2 are SQVTM and ANQGSEA. The CDR3 length is 13 residues. Trimming shortened V by 5 bases and J by 0 bases, and 9 bases separated the two germline ends. CDR3 nucleotide sequence: TGCAGCGTTCCGAGGGAAAGCACAGATACGCAGTATTTT. Translation: CSVPRESTDTQYF.

This clonotype has at least ten counts. The chain links TRBV6-1 to TRBJ2-4; no reliable D call. Germline V gives CDR1 MNHNS, CDR2 SASEGT. Trimming took 2 bases from V and 0 from J, leaving 5 bases between them. CDR3 length: 14 residues. CDR3 residues: CASSEMIAKNIQYF. CDR3 nucleotides: TGTGCCAGCAGTGAAATGATAGCCAAAAACATTCAGTACTTC.

On this clonotype: Sequence at one end of the junction differs from germline and may be a read error. The chain joins TRBV14 to TRBJ2-3; D is perhaps TRBD1 or TRBD2 (5 bases each). This CDR3 has 15 residues. Per the germline V gene, CDR1 is SGHDN and CDR2 is FVKESK. The CDR3 DNA is TGTGCCAGCAGCCAAGAGGGGGTATACACAGGTACGCAGTATTTT. Translated: CASSQEGVYTGTQYF.

This clonotype occurred a few times. The gene calls are TRBV12-5 and TRBJ2-7; tentative D call: TRBD1 (6 bases). Germline V gene sequence: CDR1 LGHNT, CDR2 FRNRAP. The CDR3 has 13 amino acids. V shed 3 bases and J shed 2 bases, with 8 bases lying between them. CDR3 coding DNA: TGTGCTAGTGGTTTACAGGGAGCCTACGAGCAGTACTTC. Translating gives CASGLQGAYEQYF.

This chain connects TRBV12-3 or TRBV12-4 to TRBJ2-2; tentative D call: TRBD2 (6 bases). This CDR3 has 14 residues. With 8 bases removed from V and 6 bases from J, the gap between germline ends came to 16 bases. The CDR3 spells CASHFGGLAGELFF. CDR3 nucleotide sequence: TGTGCCAGCCACTTCGGGGGTCTGGCCGGGGAGCTGTTTTTT.

The rearrangement uses TRBV10-3 and TRBJ2-5; TRBD1 matches at 10 bases. Germline values: CDR1 ENHRY, CDR2 SYGVKD. The CDR3 totals 17 residues. J was trimmed by 3 bases and V by 7 bases; bases with no gene match: 14. The CDR3 reads CAINRQGARLQKETQYF. In DNA form, the CDR3 reads TGTGCCATCAATCGACAGGGGGCGAGACTCCAAAAAGAGACCCAGTACTTC.

The CDR3 sequence is CASSFVGWGGYTF. In DNA form, the CDR3 reads TGTGCCAGCAGCTTTGTAGGGTGGGGTGGCTACACCTTC. V usage is TRBV7-2 and J usage is TRBJ1-2; the D is unclear. V lost 3 bases, J lost 7 bases, and 12 bases lay in between. From germline, CDR1 is SGHTA and CDR2 FQGNSA. CDR3 length: 13 amino acids.

This rearrangement joins TRBV7-9 to TRBJ2-2; no clear D. The germline V and J ends were trimmed by 5 bases and 6 bases, with 7 bases remaining between them. Germline CDR1 is SEHNR and CDR2 is FQNEAQ (reference sequence). The CDR3 spans 12 residues. DNA of the CDR3: TGTGCCAGCAGCCCAAGCGCCGGGGAGCTGTTTTTT. Translation: CASSPSAGELFF.

The chain has TRBV28 and TRBJ1-5; possible D gene TRBD1, 6 bases. The CDR3 runs 12 residues. V was pared by 6 bases and J by 10 bases, with 13 bases between. The V gene's germline CDR1 is MDHEN and CDR2 SYDVKM. The DNA of the CDR3 is TGTGCCAGCAGCCAAGTGGGGGCACCCCAGCATTTT. Translating gives CASSQVGAPQHF.

V and J are TRBV7-2 and TRBJ2-5; 10 bases are a match to TRBD1. The end of the DNA fits TRBJ2-7 better, so the J call may be wrong. CDR1 is SGHTA and CDR2 is FQGNSA in the germline V gene. This CDR3 is built from 15 residues. This chain's CDR3 is CASSQTGQGFYEQYF. CDR3 sequence (DNA): TGTGCCAGCAGCCAAACGGGACAGGGGTTTTACGAGCAGTACTTC.

This clonotype was detected only a few times. The rearrangement joins TRBV24-1 to TRBJ2-4; D is unresolved. V dropped 1 base and J dropped 13 bases, with 10 bases sitting between them. Germline CDR1 and CDR2: KGHDR and SFDVKD. CDR3 length: 12 amino acids. CDR3 sequence reads: CATSDFGREQYF. DNA for the CDR3: TGTGCCACCAGTGATTTTGGAAGAGAGCAGTACTTC.

This clonotype was seen repeatedly, ten times or more. The DNA for the CDR3 is TGTGCCAGCAGCCCATTGACTAGCGGGGGGGCCTACGAGCAGTACTTC. Protein product: CASSPLTSGGAYEQYF. The genes are TRBV7-2 and TRBJ2-7; 14 positions match TRBD2. J gave up 2 bases and V 5 bases, and 5 bases lay outside the gene matches. Per the germline V gene, CDR1 is SGHTA and CDR2 is FQGNSA. CDR3 length: 16 residues.

V usage is TRBV7-9 and J usage is TRBJ1-4, with D hard to call. V lost 4 bases to trimming and J lost 4 bases, with 4 bases between them. CDR3 size: 12 residues. Per germline, CDR1 SEHNR and CDR2 FQNEAQ (reference sequence). DNA for the CDR3: TGTGCCAGCAGCTACTATAATGAAAAACTGTTTTTT. The encoded protein is CASSYYNEKLFF.

This chain links TRBV5-1 with TRBJ1-1; 7 nucleotides agree with TRBD1. Germline V gene lookup returns CDR1 SGHRS and CDR2 YFSETQ. After removal of 4 bases from V and 5 bases from J, the junction contained 14 bases not matched to a gene. This CDR3 is built from 16 residues. CDR3: CASSGSLTGSVTEAFF. The CDR3 DNA follows: TGCGCCAGCAGCGGCTCCCTGACAGGGAGTGTAACTGAAGCTTTCTTT.

A remark on this clonotype: The junction departs from the called germline gene at one end, perhaps through a read error. Here the CDR3 reads CASGFGHRYEQYF. For the CDR3, the DNA is TGTGCCAGCGGCTTTGGGCACCGCTACGAGCAGTACTTC. The rearrangement joins TRBV5-6 to TRBJ2-7; no firm D call. CDR1 SGHDT and CDR2 YYEEEE come from the germline V gene. CDR3 length: 13 amino acids. Drawing the rest from reference TRBV5-6 and TRBJ2-7, the complete variable domain is DAGVTQSPTHLIKTRGQQVTLRCSPKSGHDTVSWYQQALGQGPQFIFQYYEEEERQRGNFPDRFSGHQFPNYSSELNVNALLLGDSALYLCASGFGHRYEQYFGPGTRLTVT.

The J gene is TRBJ1-5, the V gene TRBV15; D remains unclear. With 0 bases removed from V and 4 bases from J, the gap between germline ends came to 10 bases. The CDR3 extends over 15 amino acids. Per germline, CDR1 LNHNV and CDR2 YYDKDF (reference sequence). CDR3 nucleotide sequence: TGTGCCACCAGCAGAGATGGAGCGGGGAATCAGCCCCAGCATTTT. Its translation is CATSRDGAGNQPQHF. Full variable domain (remainder filled in from reference TRBV15 and TRBJ1-5): DAMVIQNPRYQVTQFGKPVTLSCSQTLNHNVMYWYQQKSSQAPKLLFHYYDKDFNNEADTPDNFQSRRPNTSFCFLDIRSPGLGDTAMYLCATSRDGAGNQPQHFGDGTRLSIL.